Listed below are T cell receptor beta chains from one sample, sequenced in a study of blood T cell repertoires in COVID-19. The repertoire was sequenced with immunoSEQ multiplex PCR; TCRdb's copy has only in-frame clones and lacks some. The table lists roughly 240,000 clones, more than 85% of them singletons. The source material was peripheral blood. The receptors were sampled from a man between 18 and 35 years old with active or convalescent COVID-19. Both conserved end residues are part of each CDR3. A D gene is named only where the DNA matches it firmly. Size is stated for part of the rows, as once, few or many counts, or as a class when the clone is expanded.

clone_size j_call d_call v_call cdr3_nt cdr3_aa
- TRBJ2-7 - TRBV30 TGTGCCTGGAGCCTTGGGACAGAGCAGTACTTC CAWSLGTEQYF
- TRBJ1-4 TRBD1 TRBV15 TGTGCCACCAGCCCGGGACAGGGTGGGGAAAAACTGTTTTTT CATSPGQGGEKLFF
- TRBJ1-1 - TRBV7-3 TGTGCCAGTAGCCCCGGGGGGGTGACTGAAGCTTTCTTT CASSPGGVTEAFF
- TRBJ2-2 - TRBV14 TGTGCCAGCAGCCAAGTCGGGGGGCTGACGGCTGGGACCGGGGAGCTGTTTTTT CASSQVGGLTAGTGELFF
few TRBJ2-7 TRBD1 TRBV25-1 TGTGCCAGCAGTCAGGGGGCCTACGAGCAGTACTTC CASSQGAYEQYF
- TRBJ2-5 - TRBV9 TGTGCCAGCAGCGTAGGGGGGGTACTCCAAGAGACCCAGTACTTC CASSVGGVLQETQYF
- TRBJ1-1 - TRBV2 TGTGCCAGCACCTTTGGGGAGGTGGGTGAAGCTTTCTTT CASTFGEVGEAFF
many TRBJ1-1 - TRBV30 TGTGCCTGGCTAAGCGAGTTCAACACTGAAGCTTTCTTT CAWLSEFNTEAFF
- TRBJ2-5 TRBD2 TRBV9 TGTGCCAGCAGCGTCGGTGCCATGGCGGGAGTGGGGGAGACCCAGTACTTC CASSVGAMAGVGETQYF
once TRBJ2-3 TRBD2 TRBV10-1 TGCGCCAGCAGCACCGACAGCGGGGTTGCAGATACGCAGTATTTT CASSTDSGVADTQYF
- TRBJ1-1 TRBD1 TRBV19 TGTGCCAGTAGTATTTTGCCGGGACAGAAGAACACTGAAGCTTTCTTT CASSILPGQKNTEAFF